The subject of this entry is one TCR beta chain. This clonotype was counted ten times or more. Its target antigen remains unknown. No much larger clone is present one base from it, and per-base qualities are unavailable. The data belong to a study of T-cell reconstitution after alpha-beta-depleted transplantation in children (dated by TCRdb to 2015 to 2016). Regarding the study in general: The study quantitatively tracked T-cell immune reconstitution after TCRalphabeta/CD19-depleted allogeneic hematopoietic cell transplantation in children using TCR repertoire profiling.

The method was PCR. The reads were generated on an Illumina HiSeq 2500. TCR libraries were prepared with molecular barcoding, using unique molecular identifiers to normalize TCRbeta repertoire quantification. In-frame beta chains were kept once TCRdb had trimmed the public reads at Q25 with fastp and called clones with MiXCR. Each CDR3 protein gets just one entry, which takes the most common genes and DNA from the rows behind it. In all, the sample holds over 550,000 distinct CDR3 sequences, and under 12% of those were seen once. The leading ten clones occupy 4% of the sample. The CDR3 measures 19 amino acids from cysteine to phenylalanine. The only DNA kept is the CDR3, 57 bases in frame from the first base. Compared with germline, V lacks 4 bases and J lacks 0 bases; bases without a gene match: 9. CDR1 and CDR2, per the germline V gene, are SGHTA and FQGNSA.

Sequencing was performed on PBMCs from the stem cell graft donor, taken from the stem cell graft. This TCR was sampled from a human donor who donated a stem cell graft to a child with acute myeloid leukemia. Recombination linked TRBV7-2 to TRBJ2-1, with 13 central nucleotides matching TRBD2. The encoded CDR3 is CASSYGTSGIPTSYNEQFF. The nucleotides are TGTGCCAGCAGCTACGGGACTAGCGGGATACCCACCTCCTACAATGAGCAGTTCTTC.